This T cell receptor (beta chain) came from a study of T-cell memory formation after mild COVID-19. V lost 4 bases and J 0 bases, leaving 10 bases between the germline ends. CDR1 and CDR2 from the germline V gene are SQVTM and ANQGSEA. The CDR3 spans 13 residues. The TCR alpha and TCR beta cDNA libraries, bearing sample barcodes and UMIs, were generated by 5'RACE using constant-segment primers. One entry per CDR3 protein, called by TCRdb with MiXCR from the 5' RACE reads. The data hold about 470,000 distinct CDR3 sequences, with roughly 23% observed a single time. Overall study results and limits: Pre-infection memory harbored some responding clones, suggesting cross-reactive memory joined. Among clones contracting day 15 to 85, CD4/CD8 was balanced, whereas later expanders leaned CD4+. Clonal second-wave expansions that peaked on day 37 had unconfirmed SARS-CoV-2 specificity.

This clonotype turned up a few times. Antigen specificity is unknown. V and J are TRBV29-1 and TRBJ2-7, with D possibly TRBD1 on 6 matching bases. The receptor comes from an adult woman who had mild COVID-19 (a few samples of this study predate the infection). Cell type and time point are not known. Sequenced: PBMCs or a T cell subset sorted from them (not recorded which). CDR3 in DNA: TGCAGCGTTGTGAGGACAGCCTCCTACGAGCAGTACTTC. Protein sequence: CSVVRTASYEQYF.